This T cell receptor beta chain was recovered during a study of HIV-infected patients and healthy controls. Between the trimmed V and J ends, which lost 5 bases and 5 bases, there was a span of 19 bases. Germline V gene sequence: CDR1 LNHDA, CDR2 SQIVND (reference sequence). The CDR3 runs 16 residues. TCRdb fed the 5' RACE reads into MiXCR, producing one record per CDR3 protein. This sample carries around 18,000 distinct CDR3 sequences, roughly 17% of them seen once, and the ten largest clones take roughly 25%. The source of this sequence is a human donor in good health. The sample taken for sequencing was CD8+ T cells from blood. The chain uses TRBV19 and TRBJ1-5; D is unresolved. The CDR3 bases are TGTGCCAGTAGTCCCAGGACTACCAGCGCCTATCAGCCCCAGCATTTT. The encoded protein is CASSPRTTSAYQPQHF.